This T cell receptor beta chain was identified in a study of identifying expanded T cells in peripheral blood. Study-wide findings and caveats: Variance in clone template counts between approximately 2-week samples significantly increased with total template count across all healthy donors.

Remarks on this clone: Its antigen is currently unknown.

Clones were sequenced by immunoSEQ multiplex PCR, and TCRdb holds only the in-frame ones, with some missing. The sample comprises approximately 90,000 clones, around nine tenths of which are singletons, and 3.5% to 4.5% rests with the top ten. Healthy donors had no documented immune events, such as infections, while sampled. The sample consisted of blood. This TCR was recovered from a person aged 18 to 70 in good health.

CDR3 sequence reads: CASSYRNYGYTF. The DNA for the CDR3 is TGTGCCAGCAGTTACCGGAATTATGGCTACACCTTC. The chain carries TRBV6-5 and TRBJ1-2; D ambiguous. Germline CDR1 is MNHEY and CDR2 is SVGAGI. The germline V and J ends were trimmed by 2 bases and 5 bases, with 6 bases remaining between them. The CDR3 has 12 residues.